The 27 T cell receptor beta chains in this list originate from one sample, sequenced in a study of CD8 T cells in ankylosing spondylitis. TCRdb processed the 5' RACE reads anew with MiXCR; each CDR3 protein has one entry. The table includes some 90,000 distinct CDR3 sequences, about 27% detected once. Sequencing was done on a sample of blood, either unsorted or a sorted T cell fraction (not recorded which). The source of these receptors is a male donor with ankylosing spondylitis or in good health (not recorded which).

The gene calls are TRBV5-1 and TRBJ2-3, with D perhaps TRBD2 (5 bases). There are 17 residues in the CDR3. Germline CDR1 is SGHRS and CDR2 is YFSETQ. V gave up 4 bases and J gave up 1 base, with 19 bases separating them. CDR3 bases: TGCGCCAGCAGCCCGGAGGCTGCCGGGGTTGGCACAGATACGCAGTATTTT. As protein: CASSPEAAGVGTDTQYF.

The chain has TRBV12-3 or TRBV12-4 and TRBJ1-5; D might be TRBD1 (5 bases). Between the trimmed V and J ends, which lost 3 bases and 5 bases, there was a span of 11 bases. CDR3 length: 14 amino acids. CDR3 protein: CASSFRTGDQPQHF. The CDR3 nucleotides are TGTGCCAGCAGTTTTAGGACGGGGGATCAGCCCCAGCATTTT.

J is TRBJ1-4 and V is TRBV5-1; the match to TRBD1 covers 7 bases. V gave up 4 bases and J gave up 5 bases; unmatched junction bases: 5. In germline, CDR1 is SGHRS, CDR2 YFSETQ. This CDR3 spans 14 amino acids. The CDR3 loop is CASSRRGGNEKLFF. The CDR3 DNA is TGCGCCAGCAGCCGGAGAGGGGGCAATGAAAAACTGTTTTTT.

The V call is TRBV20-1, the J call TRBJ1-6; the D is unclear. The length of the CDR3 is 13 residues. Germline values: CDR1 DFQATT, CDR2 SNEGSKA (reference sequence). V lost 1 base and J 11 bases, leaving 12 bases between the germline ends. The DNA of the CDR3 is TGCAGTGCTAGAGGCGGGGAAACGGCACCCCTCCACTTT. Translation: CSARGGETAPLHF.

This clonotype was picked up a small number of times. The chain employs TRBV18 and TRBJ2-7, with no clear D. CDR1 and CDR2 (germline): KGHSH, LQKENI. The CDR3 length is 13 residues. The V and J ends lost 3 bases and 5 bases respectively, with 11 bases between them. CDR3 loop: CASSPGGPHEQYF. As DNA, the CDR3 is TGTGCCAGCTCACCGGGTGGGCCCCACGAGCAGTACTTC.

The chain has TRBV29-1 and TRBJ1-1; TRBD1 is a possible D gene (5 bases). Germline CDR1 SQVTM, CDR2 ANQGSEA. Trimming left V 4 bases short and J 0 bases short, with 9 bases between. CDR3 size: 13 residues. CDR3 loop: CSVGGVLNTEAFF. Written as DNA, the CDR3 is TGCAGCGTTGGGGGGGTATTGAACACTGAAGCTTTCTTT.

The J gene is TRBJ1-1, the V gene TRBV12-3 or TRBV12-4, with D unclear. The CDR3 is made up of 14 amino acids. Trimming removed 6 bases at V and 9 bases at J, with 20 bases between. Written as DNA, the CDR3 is TGTGCCAGCAGGTCGGACGGGTGGAACTACCAAGCTTTCTTT. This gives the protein CASRSDGWNYQAFF.

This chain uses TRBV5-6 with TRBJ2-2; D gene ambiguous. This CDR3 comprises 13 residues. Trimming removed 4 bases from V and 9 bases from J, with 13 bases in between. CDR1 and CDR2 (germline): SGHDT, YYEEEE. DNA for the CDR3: TGTGCCAGCAGCGGTGCCGTGGTCCGGGAGCTGTTTTTT. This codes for CASSGAVVRELFF. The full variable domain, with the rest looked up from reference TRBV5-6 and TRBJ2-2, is DAGVTQSPTHLIKTRGQQVTLRCSPKSGHDTVSWYQQALGQGPQFIFQYYEEEERQRGNFPDRFSGHQFPNYSSELNVNALLLGDSALYLCASSGAVVRELFFGEGSRLTVL.

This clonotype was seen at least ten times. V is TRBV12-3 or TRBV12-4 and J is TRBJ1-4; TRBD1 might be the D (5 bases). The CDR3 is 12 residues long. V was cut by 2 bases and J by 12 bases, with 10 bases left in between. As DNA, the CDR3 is TGTGCCAGCAGTTTACCGGGACGGCAACTGTTTTTT. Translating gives CASSLPGRQLFF.

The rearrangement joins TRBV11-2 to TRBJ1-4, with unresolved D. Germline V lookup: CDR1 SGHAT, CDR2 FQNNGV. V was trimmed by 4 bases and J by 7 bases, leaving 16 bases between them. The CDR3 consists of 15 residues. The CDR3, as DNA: TGTGCCAGCAGCTCCGCCGAACGGGCGGGTGAAAAACTGTTTTTT. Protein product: CASSSAERAGEKLFF.

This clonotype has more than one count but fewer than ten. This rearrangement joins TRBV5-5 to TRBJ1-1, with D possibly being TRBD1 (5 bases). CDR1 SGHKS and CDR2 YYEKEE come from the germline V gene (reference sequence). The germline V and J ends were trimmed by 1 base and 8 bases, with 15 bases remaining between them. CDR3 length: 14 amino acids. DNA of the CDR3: TGTGCCAGCAGCTTGATGTGGGACGTTTCAGAAGCTTTCTTT. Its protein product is CASSLMWDVSEAFF. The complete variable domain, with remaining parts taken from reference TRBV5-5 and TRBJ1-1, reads DAGVTQSPTHLIKTRGQQVTLRCSPISGHKSVSWYQQVLGQGPQFIFQYYEKEERGRGNFPDRFSARQFPNYSSELNVNALLLGDSALYLCASSLMWDVSEAFFGQGTRLTVV.

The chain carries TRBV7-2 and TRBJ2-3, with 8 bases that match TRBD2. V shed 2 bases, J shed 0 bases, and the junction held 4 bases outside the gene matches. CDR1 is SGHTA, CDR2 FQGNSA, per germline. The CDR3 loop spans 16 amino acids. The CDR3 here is CASSLRLASSTDTQYF. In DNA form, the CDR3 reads TGTGCCAGCAGCTTACGACTAGCGTCTAGCACAGATACGCAGTATTTT. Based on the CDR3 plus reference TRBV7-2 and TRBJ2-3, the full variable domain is GAGVSQSPSNKVTEKGKDVELRCDPISGHTALYWYRQSLGQGLEFLIYFQGNSAPDKSGLPSDRFSAERTGGSVSTLTIQRTQQEDSAVYLCASSLRLASSTDTQYFGPGTRLTVL.

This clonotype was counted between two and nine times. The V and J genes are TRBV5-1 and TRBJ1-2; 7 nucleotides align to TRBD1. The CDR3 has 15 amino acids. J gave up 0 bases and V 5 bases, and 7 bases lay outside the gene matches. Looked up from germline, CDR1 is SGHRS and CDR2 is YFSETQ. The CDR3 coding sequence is TGCGCCAGCAGGGGGACAGATGGGGCTAACTATGGCTACACCTTC. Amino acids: CASRGTDGANYGYTF.

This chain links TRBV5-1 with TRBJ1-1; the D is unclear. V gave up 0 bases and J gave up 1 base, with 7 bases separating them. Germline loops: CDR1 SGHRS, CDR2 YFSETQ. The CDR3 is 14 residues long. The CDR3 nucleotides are TGCGCCAGCAGCTTGGAACCAGGGAACACTGAAGCTTTCTTT. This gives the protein CASSLEPGNTEAFF.

DNA for the CDR3: TGTGCCAGCAGCTTAGTAGGGGGGGCAGAGAATTCACCCCTCCACTTT. Translating gives CASSLVGGAENSPLHF. The chain has TRBV7-2 and TRBJ1-6; possibly TRBD1 for D (6 bases). Germline V gene lookup returns CDR1 SGHTA and CDR2 FQGNSA. This CDR3 spans 16 amino acids. V lost 1 base and J 7 bases, leaving 14 bases between the germline ends.

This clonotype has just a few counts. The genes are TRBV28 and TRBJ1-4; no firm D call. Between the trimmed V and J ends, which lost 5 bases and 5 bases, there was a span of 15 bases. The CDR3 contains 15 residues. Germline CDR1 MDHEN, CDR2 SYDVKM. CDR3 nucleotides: TGTGCCAGCAGTAACCCCGGGGTACTCAATGAAAAACTGTTTTTT. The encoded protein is CASSNPGVLNEKLFF.

For the CDR3, the DNA is TGTGCCAGCAGCTTATCCGACGGGAACACTGAAGCTTTCTTT. This encodes CASSLSDGNTEAFF. This rearrangement joins TRBV7-2 to TRBJ1-1; no clear D. From germline, CDR1 is SGHTA and CDR2 FQGNSA. There are 14 residues in the CDR3. V lost 2 bases and J 1 base, leaving 8 bases between the germline ends.

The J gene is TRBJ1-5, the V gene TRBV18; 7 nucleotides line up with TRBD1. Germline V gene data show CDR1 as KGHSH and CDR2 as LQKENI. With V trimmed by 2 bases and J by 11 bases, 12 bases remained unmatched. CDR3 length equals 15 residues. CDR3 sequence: CASSPGDSPGYAQHF. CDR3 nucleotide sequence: TGTGCCAGCTCACCAGGGGACAGCCCGGGTTATGCCCAGCATTTT.

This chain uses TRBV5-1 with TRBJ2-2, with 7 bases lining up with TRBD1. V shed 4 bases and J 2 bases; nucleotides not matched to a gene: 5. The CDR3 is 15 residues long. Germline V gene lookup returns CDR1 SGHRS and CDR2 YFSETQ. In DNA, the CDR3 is TGCGCCAGCAGCCCCAGGGACAGTAACACCGGGGAGCTGTTTTTT. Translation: CASSPRDSNTGELFF.

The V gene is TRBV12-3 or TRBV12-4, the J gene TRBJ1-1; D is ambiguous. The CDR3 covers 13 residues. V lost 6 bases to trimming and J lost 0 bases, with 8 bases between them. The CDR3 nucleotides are TGTGCCAGCAGACGGACCATGAACACTGAAGCTTTCTTT. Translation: CASRRTMNTEAFF.

CDR3 region: CSATPGQADQPQHF. The CDR3 nucleotides are TGCAGTGCAACCCCGGGACAGGCGGATCAGCCCCAGCATTTT. V usage is TRBV20-1 and J usage is TRBJ1-5; 8 nucleotides line up with TRBD1. Germline CDR1 reads DFQATT; CDR2 reads SNEGSKA (reference sequence). The CDR3 is 14 residues long. Germline trimming cut 6 bases from V and 5 bases from J; bases unmatched to any gene: 9.

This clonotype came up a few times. Written as DNA, the CDR3 is TGTGCCACCAGCGTCGGACAGGGGGCTTTCCTGGGAAACTATGGCTACACCTTC. Translated: CATSVGQGAFLGNYGYTF. The chain is built from TRBV15 and TRBJ1-2; the match to TRBD1 covers 11 bases. This CDR3 has 18 residues. The germline V gene encodes CDR1 LNHNV and CDR2 YYDKDF (reference sequence). V lost 5 bases to trimming and J lost 2 bases; unmatched junction nucleotides: 13.

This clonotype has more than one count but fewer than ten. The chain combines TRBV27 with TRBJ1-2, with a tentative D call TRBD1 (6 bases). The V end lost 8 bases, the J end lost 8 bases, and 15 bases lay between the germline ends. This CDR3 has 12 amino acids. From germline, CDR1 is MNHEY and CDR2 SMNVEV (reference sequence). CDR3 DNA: TGTGCCAGCTCCTTCCAGGGGCGAGGCTACACCTTC. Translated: CASSFQGRGYTF.

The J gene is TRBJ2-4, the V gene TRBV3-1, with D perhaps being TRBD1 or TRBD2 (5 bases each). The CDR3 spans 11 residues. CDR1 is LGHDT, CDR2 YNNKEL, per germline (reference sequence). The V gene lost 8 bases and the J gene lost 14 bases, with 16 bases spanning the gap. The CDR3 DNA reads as TGTGCCAGCGACCGCCGGGACCCAGAGTACTTC. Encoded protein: CASDRRDPEYF.

CDR3 sequence (DNA): TGCAGTGCAGAAACGAGCTCTGGAAACACCATATATTTT. Translated, it gives CSAETSSGNTIYF. This chain joins TRBV20-1 and TRBJ1-3, with unresolved D. V was trimmed by 6 bases and J by 0 bases, leaving 9 bases between them. Germline V gene lookup returns CDR1 DFQATT and CDR2 SNEGSKA (reference sequence). This CDR3 comprises 13 residues.

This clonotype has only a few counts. CDR3 residues: CASSLLAGEAFF. CDR3 bases: TGTGCCAGCAGTTTATTGGCAGGGGAAGCTTTCTTT. The chain links TRBV12-3 or TRBV12-4 to TRBJ1-1; possible D gene TRBD1, 5 bases. This CDR3 has 12 residues. V shed 2 bases and J shed 8 bases, with 9 bases lying between them.

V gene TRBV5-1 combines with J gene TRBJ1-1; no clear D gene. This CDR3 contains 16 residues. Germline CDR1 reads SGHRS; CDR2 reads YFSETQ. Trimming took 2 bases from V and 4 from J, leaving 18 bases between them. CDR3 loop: CASSFAGPLVGTEAFF. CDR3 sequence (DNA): TGCGCCAGCAGCTTTGCTGGGCCCCTGGTGGGCACTGAAGCTTTCTTT.